This T cell receptor (beta chain) originates from a study of T cells after yellow fever vaccination. The wider study: The authors prepared low-cell-number fractions using SMART-Seq v4 Ultra Low Input.

TCRdb re-analysed the 5' RACE reads in MiXCR, keeping a single row per CDR3 protein. The sample lists 350,000 to 450,000 distinct CDR3 sequences, 6.2% occurring once. General study findings and limits: Post-booster samples contained most primary-vaccination clones (more than 95% CD4, roughly 88% CD8).

This clonotype was seen at least ten times. Antigen: not known. In germline, CDR1 is SGHKS, CDR2 YYEKEE (reference sequence). The CDR3 is 14 residues long. V lost 7 bases and J lost 6; bases outside the gene matches: 11. The sequencing here drew on PBMCs, taken 5 days after the yellow fever booster vaccination. The source is a man between 25 and 39 years old who received the YFV17D yellow fever vaccine. The chain joins TRBV5-5 to TRBJ2-3; 7 positions agree with TRBD1. CDR3 coding DNA: TGTGCCAGCCGAGAGGGGGCTAAATCGGATACGCAGTATTTT. Translation: CASREGAKSDTQYF.